These 3 T cell receptor beta chains were sequenced from one sample in a study of T cell changes during pregnancy in multiple sclerosis. The assay was immunoSEQ multiplex PCR, and TCRdb's table has in-frame clones only and misses some. The table shows over 50,000 clones, with 88% occurring only once. Specimen: peripheral blood, collected in the first trimester of pregnancy. These receptors were taken from a female donor with multiple sclerosis, enrolled in a pregnancy study.

The table lists this clone with a few counts. V usage is TRBV5-1 and J usage is TRBJ2-5, with D possibly TRBD2 on 5 matching bases. This CDR3 is 15 amino acids long. Germline V gene sequence: CDR1 SGHRS, CDR2 YFSETQ. Trimming removed 1 base from V and 5 bases from J, with 15 bases in between. The CDR3 DNA reads TGCGCCAGCAGCTTGAGTACTAGTACGTCTGAGACCCAGTACTTC. Residues: CASSLSTSTSETQYF. The full variable domain, its missing parts supplied by reference TRBV5-1 and TRBJ2-5, is KAGVTQTPRYLIKTRGQQVTLSCSPISGHRSVSWYQQTPGQGLQFLFEYFSETQRNKGNFPGRFSGRQFSNSRSEMNVSTLELGDSALYLCASSLSTSTSETQYFGPGTRLLVL.

This clone was detected once. The chain carries TRBV18 and TRBJ1-5; 7 positions match TRBD1. V lost 2 bases and J lost 5; bases outside the gene matches: 0. Germline-derived CDR1 and CDR2 are KGHSH and LQKENI. This CDR3 is built from 13 residues. The CDR3, as DNA: TGTGCCAGCTCACCAAGGGGGCATCAGCCCCAGCATTTT. Its protein is CASSPRGHQPQHF.

J is TRBJ2-5 and V is TRBV25-1; D may be TRBD1 (5 bases). The CDR3 extends over 11 amino acids. Trimming shortened V by 5 bases and J by 5 bases, and 6 bases separated the two germline ends. Germline V gives CDR1 MGHDK, CDR2 SYGVNS. The CDR3 DNA is TGTGCCAGCAGTAGGGGCGAGACCCAGTACTTC. This sequence encodes CASSRGETQYF.